Below are 2 T cell receptor beta chains sequenced from a single sample in a study of blood T cell repertoires in COVID-19. Profiled with immunoSEQ multiplex PCR; TCRdb holds only in-frame clones, not every one. The table shows some 670,000 clones, with around 90% occurring only once. Material: peripheral blood. All receptors come from a woman aged 18-29 years with acute or convalescent COVID-19.

The rearrangement joins TRBV15 to TRBJ2-5, with a weak D call TRBD2 (6 bases). The CDR3 runs to 14 residues. Germline-derived CDR1 and CDR2 are LNHNV and YYDKDF (reference sequence). V lost 2 bases and J 4 bases, leaving 11 bases between the germline ends. The CDR3 here is CATSRSGVRETQYF. The CDR3 DNA is TGTGCCACCAGCAGATCGGGGGTCAGAGAGACCCAGTACTTC. The full variable domain, with the rest looked up from reference TRBV15 and TRBJ2-5, is DAMVIQNPRYQVTQFGKPVTLSCSQTLNHNVMYWYQQKSSQAPKLLFHYYDKDFNNEADTPDNFQSRRPNTSFCFLDIRSPGLGDTAMYLCATSRSGVRETQYFGPGTRLLVL.

The chain carries TRBV7-9 and TRBJ1-5, with D maybe TRBD1 (5 bases). Trimming shortened V by 5 bases and J by 9 bases, and 17 bases separated the two germline ends. Germline assignment: CDR1 SEHNR and CDR2 FQNEAQ (reference sequence). The CDR3 spans 14 residues. CDR3 protein: CASSPQGGAWPQHF. CDR3 in DNA: TGTGCCAGCAGCCCTCAGGGTGGGGCGTGGCCCCAGCATTTT. Full variable domain (outside the CDR3, taken from reference TRBV7-9 and TRBJ1-5): DTGVSQNPRHKITKRGQNVTFRCDPISEHNRLYWYRQTLGQGPEFLTYFQNEAQLEKSRLLSDRFSAERPKGSFSTLEIQRTEQGDSAMYLCASSPQGGAWPQHFGDGTRLSIL.